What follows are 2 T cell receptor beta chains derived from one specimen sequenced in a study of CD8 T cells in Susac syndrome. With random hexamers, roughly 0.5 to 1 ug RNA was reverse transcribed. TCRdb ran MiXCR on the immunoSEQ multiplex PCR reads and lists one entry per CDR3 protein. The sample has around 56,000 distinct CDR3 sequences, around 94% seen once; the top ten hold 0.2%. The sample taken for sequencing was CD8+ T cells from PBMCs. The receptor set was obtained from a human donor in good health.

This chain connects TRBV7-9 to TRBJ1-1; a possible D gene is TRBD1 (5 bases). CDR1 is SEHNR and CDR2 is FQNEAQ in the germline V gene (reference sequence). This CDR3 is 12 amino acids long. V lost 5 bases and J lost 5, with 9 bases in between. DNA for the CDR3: TGTGCCAGCAGCGCAAGGGGAACTGAAGCTTTCTTT. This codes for CASSARGTEAFF.

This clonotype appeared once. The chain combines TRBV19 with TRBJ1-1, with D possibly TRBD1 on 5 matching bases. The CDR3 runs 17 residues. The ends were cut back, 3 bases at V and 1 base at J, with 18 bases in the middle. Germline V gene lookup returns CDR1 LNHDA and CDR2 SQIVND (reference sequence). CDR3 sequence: CASSIQSYGQQNTEAFF. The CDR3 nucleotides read TGTGCCAGTAGTATCCAGAGTTACGGACAACAGAACACTGAAGCTTTCTTT.